These 2 T cell receptor beta chains were sequenced from one sample in a study of vaccination effects on CD4 cells after COVID-19. TCRdb's table, derived via immunoSEQ multiplex PCR, lists solely in-frame clones and lacks some. The table lists tens of thousands of clones, 75% to 85% of them singletons. Viral peptide pool expansion of antigen-specific CD4+ T cells preceded sequencing in the ViraFEST assay. Researchers isolated CD4+ T cells once roughly nine days of culture had elapsed. As their vaccination, participants received two doses of either BNT162b2 or mRNA-1273. No antigens are known for them. The input for sequencing was CD4+ T cells from PBMCs cultured with HCoV-OC43 spike peptides, taken after COVID-19 vaccination. The subset is: HCoV-OC43 spike overlapping peptide pool stimulation. These receptors were obtained from a human donor who received a COVID-19 vaccine.

The chain has TRBV6-6 and TRBJ1-2; 7 bases match TRBD1. CDR1 MNHNY and CDR2 SVGAGI come from the germline V gene (reference sequence). Trimming removed 0 bases from V and 7 bases from J; junction bases left unmatched: 2. The CDR3 has 13 residues. CDR3 sequence: CASSYSTGTGYTF. As DNA, the CDR3 is TGTGCCAGCAGTTACTCGACAGGGACTGGCTACACCTTC.

Only a few counts were recorded for this clone. The chain uses TRBV6-4 and TRBJ1-6; TRBD1 matches 7 bases. V trimming: 4 bases; J trimming: 9 bases; junction bases outside the gene matches: 9. Germline assignment: CDR1 MRHNA and CDR2 SNTAGT. The CDR3 loop spans 15 amino acids. CDR3 residues: CASSAFQGVGSPLHF. In DNA, the CDR3 is TGTGCCAGCAGTGCATTTCAGGGGGTAGGTTCACCCCTCCACTTT.